Here is one TCR beta chain with its context. Its antigen is still unknown. The record originates from a study of regulatory T cells in long-lasting Graves disease. As for the study in general: Persistent cases were those of Graves' disease that involved over 5 years of antithyroid drugs with positive TSH receptor antibodies.

Time point defined: persistent/refractory GD, antithyroid drugs over 5 years with positive TRAb. There was RNA extracted from PBMCs, and the TCR library was made from it. Trimming stripped 4 bases from V and 0 bases from J, with 12 bases between. The CDR3 sequence is 16 residues long. Germline loops: CDR1 SEHNR, CDR2 FQNEAQ (reference sequence). Arm-PCR of CDR3 regions and iRepertoire HTBI primers were used to build TCR beta libraries. TCRdb analysed the multiplex PCR reads with MiXCR anew, one entry per CDR3 protein. The sample has a few hundred thousand distinct CDR3 sequences, approximately 20% seen once; the top ten hold around 50%. General study findings and limits: Whereas new patients shared 970 or so public clonotypes, persistent patients shared more, at a few thousand.

The sequence came from a female donor with Graves disease. The V and J genes are TRBV7-9 and TRBJ2-2; possibly TRBD1 for D (6 bases). Sequencing was performed on peripheral blood mononuclear cells (PBMCs), taken when the disease was refractory, from a patient treated with antithyroid drugs. CDR3 DNA: TGTGCCAGCAGCTCCCACAGGGAATCGAACACCGGGGAGCTGTTTTTT. Encoded protein: CASSSHRESNTGELFF.